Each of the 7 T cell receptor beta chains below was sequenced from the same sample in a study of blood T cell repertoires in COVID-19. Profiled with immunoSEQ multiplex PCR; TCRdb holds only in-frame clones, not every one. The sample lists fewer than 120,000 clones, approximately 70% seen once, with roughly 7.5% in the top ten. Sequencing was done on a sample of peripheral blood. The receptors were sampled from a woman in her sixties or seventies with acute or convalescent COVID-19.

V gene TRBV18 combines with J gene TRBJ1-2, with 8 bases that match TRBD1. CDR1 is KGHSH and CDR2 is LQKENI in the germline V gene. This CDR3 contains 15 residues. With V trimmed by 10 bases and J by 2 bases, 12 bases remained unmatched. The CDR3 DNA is TGTGCCACCGGACAGGGAATTCTAGCCAACTATGGCTACACCTTC. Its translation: CATGQGILANYGYTF.

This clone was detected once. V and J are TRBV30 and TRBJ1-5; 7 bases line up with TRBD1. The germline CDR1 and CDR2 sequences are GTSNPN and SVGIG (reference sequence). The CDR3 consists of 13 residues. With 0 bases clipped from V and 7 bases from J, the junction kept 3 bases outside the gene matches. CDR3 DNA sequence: TGTGCCTGGAGTGTACGAGGGGGCCAGCCCCAGCATTTT. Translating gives CAWSVRGGQPQHF. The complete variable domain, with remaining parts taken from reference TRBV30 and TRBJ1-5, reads SQTIHQWPATLVQPVGSPLSLECTVEGTSNPNLYWYRQAAGRGLQLLFYSVGIGQISSEVPQNLSASRPQDRQFILSSKKLLLSDSGFYLCAWSVRGGQPQHFGDGTRLSIL.

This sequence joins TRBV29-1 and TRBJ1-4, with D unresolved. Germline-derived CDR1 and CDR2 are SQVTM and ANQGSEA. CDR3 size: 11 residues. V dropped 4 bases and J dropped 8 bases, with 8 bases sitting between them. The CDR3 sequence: CSVALGEKLFF. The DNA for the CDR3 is TGCAGCGTTGCTCTCGGGGAAAAACTGTTTTTT.

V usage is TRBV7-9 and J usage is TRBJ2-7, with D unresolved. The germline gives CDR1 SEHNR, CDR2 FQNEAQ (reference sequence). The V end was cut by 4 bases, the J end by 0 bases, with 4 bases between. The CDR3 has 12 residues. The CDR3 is CASSSSSYEQYF. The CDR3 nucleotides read TGTGCCAGCAGCTCCAGCTCCTACGAGCAGTACTTC.

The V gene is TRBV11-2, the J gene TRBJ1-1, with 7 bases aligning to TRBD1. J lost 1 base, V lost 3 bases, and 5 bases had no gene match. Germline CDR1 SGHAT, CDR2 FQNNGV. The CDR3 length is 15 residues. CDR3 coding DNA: TGTGCCAGCAGCTTTAGGGGGCTGGGGAACACTGAAGCTTTCTTT. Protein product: CASSFRGLGNTEAFF.

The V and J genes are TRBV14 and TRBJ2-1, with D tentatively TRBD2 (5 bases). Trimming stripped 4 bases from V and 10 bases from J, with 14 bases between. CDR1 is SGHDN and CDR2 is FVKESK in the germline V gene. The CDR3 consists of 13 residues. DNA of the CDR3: TGTGCCAGCAGCCGGCAGGTGGGAGCCGAGCAGTTCTTC. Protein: CASSRQVGAEQFF.

CDR3 nucleotide sequence: TGTGCCAGCAGCAGCACCGGGACAGCAACTAATGAAAAACTGTTTTTT. Protein product: CASSSTGTATNEKLFF. This rearrangement joins TRBV9 to TRBJ1-4, with TRBD1 matching over 7 bases. Germline loops: CDR1 SGDLS, CDR2 YYNGEE. J was trimmed by 0 bases and V by 4 bases; bases with no gene match: 6. The CDR3 is 16 amino acids.